This entry lists 24 T cell receptor beta chains sequenced from one sample in a study of beta chain features in type 1 diabetes. Sequenced material consisted of expressed TCRB transcripts (all of the isolated RNA was reverse transcribed). The method was immunoSEQ multiplex PCR; TCRdb's version includes in-frame clones alone and lacks a portion of them. Of under 550,000 clones in the sample, over 9.5% were seen once. Input material: naive CD4+ T cells from blood. These receptors all come from a woman aged 18 to 35 in good health.

The chain has TRBV13 and TRBJ2-1, with D unresolved. This CDR3 region has 15 residues. In germline, CDR1 is PRHDT, CDR2 FYEKMQ (reference sequence). The V gene lost 5 bases and the J gene lost 1 base, with 12 bases spanning the gap. CDR3 coding DNA: TGTGCCAGCAGCCCTGGCCGGTTATCCTACAATGAGCAGTTCTTC. Amino acid sequence: CASSPGRLSYNEQFF.

The V and J genes are TRBV18 and TRBJ1-6; D not resolved. Germline lookup yields CDR1 KGHSH and CDR2 LQKENI. There are 15 residues in the CDR3. Trimming cost V 3 bases and J 7 bases, with 13 bases left between them. The CDR3 reads CASSPYQDRNSPLHF. CDR3 DNA: TGTGCCAGCTCACCCTACCAGGACCGCAATTCACCCCTCCACTTT.

The chain joins TRBV10-3 to TRBJ2-2; TRBD1 might be the D (5 bases). This CDR3 spans 13 amino acids. Germline V lookup: CDR1 ENHRY, CDR2 SYGVKD. Trimming left V 8 bases short and J 4 bases short, with 11 bases between. CDR3 sequence reads: CAIRSRATGELFF. The CDR3 DNA reads TGTGCCATCCGGTCCAGGGCCACCGGGGAGCTGTTTTTT.

V gene TRBV10-2 combines with J gene TRBJ1-1; D possibly corresponds to TRBD1 (6 bases). CDR1 is WSHSY and CDR2 is SAAADI in the germline V gene. The CDR3 spans 13 residues. The V and J ends lost 6 bases and 1 base respectively, with 9 bases between them. As DNA, the CDR3 is TGCGCCAGCAGGGACAGTGAGAACACTGAAGCTTTCTTT. As protein: CASRDSENTEAFF.

In this sample, this clone turned up a few times. The chain recombines TRBV2 with TRBJ2-1; 9 bases are a match to TRBD1. This CDR3 has 13 residues. The germline V gene encodes CDR1 SNHLY and CDR2 FYNNEI. Losses at the gene ends were 6 bases for V and 5 bases for J; bases not matched to a gene: 2. CDR3 bases: TGTGCCAGCAGGGGACAGGGACACAATGAGCAGTTCTTC. This codes for CASRGQGHNEQFF.

The chain joins TRBV5-1 to TRBJ1-1, with unresolved D. This CDR3 has 14 amino acids. Germline V gives CDR1 SGHRS, CDR2 YFSETQ. Trimming stripped 3 bases from V and 1 base from J, with 10 bases between. The CDR3 DNA sequence: TGCGCCAGCAGCTCCAAGGACTGGAACACTGAAGCTTTCTTT. This codes for CASSSKDWNTEAFF.

This clone was detected only once. The chain couples TRBV7-6 to TRBJ2-5; 8 positions agree with TRBD1. The CDR3 runs 14 residues. Germline CDR1 and CDR2: SGHVS and FNYEAQ. After removal of 1 base from V and 4 bases from J, the junction contained 2 bases not matched to a gene. CDR3: CASSLVDRVETQYF. In DNA form, the CDR3 reads TGTGCCAGCAGCTTAGTGGACAGGGTAGAGACCCAGTACTTC.

This clone was detected a few times. At one of its ends the junction is not consistent with the germline gene, which may arise from a read error. The sample has other DNA sequences that encode this CDR3 too. V is TRBV7-2 and J is TRBJ2-1; 10 nucleotides align to TRBD2. Germline V lookup: CDR1 SGHTA, CDR2 FQGNSA. This CDR3 is built from 15 residues. In DNA, the CDR3 is TGTGCCAGCAGTTTAGGACTAGCGGACTACAATGAGCAGTTCTTC. Protein sequence: CASSLGLADYNEQFF.

Only a few counts were recorded for this clone. The chain is built from TRBV5-6 and TRBJ1-5; D gene uncertain. Germline CDR1 and CDR2: SGHDT and YYEEEE. The CDR3 sequence is 16 residues long. Between the trimmed V and J ends, which lost 1 base and 1 base, there was a span of 12 bases. This chain's CDR3 is CASSLLGPLSNQPQHF. DNA for the CDR3: TGTGCCAGCAGCTTGTTAGGACCGCTGAGCAATCAGCCCCAGCATTTT.

This clone was counted only a few times. The chain links TRBV2 to TRBJ2-3; D not certain. Germline V gene lookup returns CDR1 SNHLY and CDR2 FYNNEI. The CDR3 has 13 residues. Trimming removed 5 bases from V and 2 bases from J, with 8 bases in between. CDR3 sequence reads: CASSRLYTDTQYF. CDR3 sequence (DNA): TGTGCCAGCAGTCGACTTTACACAGATACGCAGTATTTT.

The chain recombines TRBV7-9 with TRBJ1-1; TRBD1 might be the D (6 bases). This CDR3 comprises 18 residues. Germline V gene sequence: CDR1 SEHNR, CDR2 FQNEAQ (reference sequence). V was pared by 5 bases and J by 0 bases, with 22 bases between. The CDR3 spells CASSRTQGFPKMNTEAFF. The CDR3 DNA is TGTGCCAGCAGCCGTACACAGGGATTTCCTAAAATGAACACTGAAGCTTTCTTT.

This clone appeared a few times. The CDR3 region has the DNA TGTGCCAGCGTTACAGGGACCAACTATGGCTACACCTTC. Its translation: CASVTGTNYGYTF. The chain has TRBV6-5 and TRBJ1-2, with a weak D call TRBD1 (6 bases). The CDR3 is made up of 13 amino acids. Trimming removed 8 bases at V and 2 bases at J, with 12 bases between. CDR1 MNHEY and CDR2 SVGAGI come from the germline V gene.

The CDR3 DNA follows: TGTGCCAGCAGCCGACTTGGTAGCTCCTACAATGAGCAGTTCTTC. This sequence encodes CASSRLGSSYNEQFF. This chain connects TRBV5-6 to TRBJ2-1, with D unresolved. V was shortened by 4 bases and J by 0 bases, with 11 bases between the two germline ends. The CDR3 totals 15 residues. Germline-derived CDR1 and CDR2 are SGHDT and YYEEEE.

V and J are TRBV29-1 and TRBJ2-7, with a tentative D call TRBD2 (5 bases). Germline values: CDR1 SQVTM, CDR2 ANQGSEA. This CDR3 has 13 amino acids. V lost 4 bases and J 3 bases, leaving 13 bases between the germline ends. The CDR3 loop reads CSVAFPGGYEQYF. In DNA form, the CDR3 reads TGCAGCGTTGCGTTTCCAGGAGGCTACGAGCAGTACTTC.

This clone has more than one count but fewer than ten. This chain joins TRBV23-1 and TRBJ1-1, with D maybe TRBD1 (5 bases). TRBV23-1 is marked as an open reading frame, function uncertain. CDR3 length: 16 amino acids. The germline V and J ends were trimmed by 4 bases and 0 bases, with 15 bases remaining between them. The CDR3 DNA sequence: TGCGCCAGCAGTCGGGCAGGGTCGGTCCTGAACACTGAAGCTTTCTTT. As protein: CASSRAGSVLNTEAFF.

The gene calls are TRBV15 and TRBJ2-5; D perhaps matches TRBD2 (5 bases). The V end lost 1 base, the J end lost 5 bases, and 11 bases lay between the germline ends. The CDR3 totals 14 residues. CDR1 LNHNV and CDR2 YYDKDF come from the germline V gene (reference sequence). The CDR3 nucleotides are TGTGCCACCAGCAGAGGAGGGTCCCAGGAGACCCAGTACTTC. It yields the protein CATSRGGSQETQYF.

CDR3 nucleotide sequence: TGTGCCAGCGGAGCAGGCGGGACAGATACGCAGTATTTT. This translates into CASGAGGTDTQYF. The J gene is TRBJ2-3, the V gene TRBV7-3; maybe TRBD2 (5 bases). CDR3 size: 13 residues. The germline V and J ends were trimmed by 8 bases and 3 bases, with 12 bases remaining between them. Germline V gives CDR1 SGHTA, CDR2 FQGTGA.

The sample holds a few counts of this clone. Lacking the conserved final phenylalanine or tryptophan, this CDR3 likely reflects a read error. Because the CDR3's place on the DNA is in doubt, the DNA is left out and the CDR3 is given as listed by TCRdb. V and J are TRBV20-1 and TRBJ1-6; the table's D call TRBD1 went unverified against the DNA. The V gene's germline CDR1 is DFQATT and CDR2 SNEGSKA (reference sequence). The CDR3 spans 11 amino acids, including both terminal residues. Here the CDR3 reads CSARKETGNML.

V usage is TRBV7-2 and J usage is TRBJ1-1; 7 nucleotides agree with TRBD1. Germline values: CDR1 SGHTA, CDR2 FQGNSA. Trimming took 1 base from V and 0 from J; bases not matched to a gene: 5. The CDR3 spans 16 residues. The CDR3 loop is CASSLVQGRMNTEAFF. The DNA for the CDR3 is TGTGCCAGCAGCTTAGTACAGGGGCGCATGAACACTGAAGCTTTCTTT.

This clone was seen a handful of times. Distinct nucleotide sequences in the sample also encode this CDR3. This chain uses TRBV9 with TRBJ2-3, with TRBD1 matching over 11 bases. V was pared by 2 bases and J by 3 bases, with 2 bases of the junction left unmatched. This CDR3 region has 15 residues. Looked up from germline, CDR1 is SGDLS and CDR2 is YYNGEE. The CDR3, as DNA: TGTGCCAGCAGCGTCGGGACAGGGGGGACAGATACGCAGTATTTT. Translated: CASSVGTGGTDTQYF. The full variable domain, completed using reference TRBV9 and TRBJ2-3, is DSGVTQTPKHLITATGQRVTLRCSPRSGDLSVYWYQQSLDQGLQFLIQYYNGEERAKGNILERFSAQQFPDLHSELNLSSLELGDSALYFCASSVGTGGTDTQYFGPGTRLTVL.

This clone was counted between two and nine times. The chain carries TRBV5-1 and TRBJ2-5; 9 nucleotides line up with TRBD1. The CDR3 runs 15 residues. The germline V gene has CDR1 SGHRS and CDR2 YFSETQ. J lost 5 bases, V lost 0 bases, and 5 bases had no gene match. The CDR3 region is CASSLAGQGRETQYF. The DNA of the CDR3 is TGCGCCAGCAGCTTGGCCGGACAGGGGAGGGAGACCCAGTACTTC.

This clone was counted between two and nine times. As DNA, the CDR3 is TGTGCCAGCAGCCAAGACCTAACCTTAGGGCAGTACTTC. Translated, it gives CASSQDLTLGQYF. The rearrangement joins TRBV14 to TRBJ2-5; no reliable D call. Trimming removed 0 bases at V and 11 bases at J, with 13 bases between. Per germline, CDR1 SGHDN and CDR2 FVKESK. The CDR3 spans 13 residues.

The chain employs TRBV27 and TRBJ2-3; TRBD1 is a possible D gene (5 bases). CDR3 size: 17 residues. Germline-derived CDR1 and CDR2 are MNHEY and SMNVEV (reference sequence). The V and J ends lost 5 bases and 0 bases respectively, with 18 bases between them. CDR3 nucleotides: TGTGCCAGCAGTAGAACTTCTAGGGGTTCTAGCACAGATACGCAGTATTTT. As protein: CASSRTSRGSSTDTQYF.

This clone was counted between two and nine times. The same CDR3 is also encoded by other DNA sequences in this sample. The chain links TRBV2 to TRBJ2-2; D gene ambiguous. The V gene lost 4 bases and the J gene lost 5 bases, with 5 bases spanning the gap. The CDR3 is 12 amino acids. The germline CDR1 and CDR2 sequences are SNHLY and FYNNEI. CDR3 amino acids: CASSGDTGELFF. In nucleotides, the CDR3 is TGTGCCAGCAGTGGGGATACCGGGGAGCTGTTTTTT. The full variable domain, with the rest looked up from reference TRBV2 and TRBJ2-2, is EPEVTQTPSHQVTQMGQEVILRCVPISNHLYFYWYRQILGQKVEFLVSFYNNEISEKSEIFDDQFSVERPDGSNFTLKIRSTKLEDSAMYFCASSGDTGELFFGEGSRLTVL.